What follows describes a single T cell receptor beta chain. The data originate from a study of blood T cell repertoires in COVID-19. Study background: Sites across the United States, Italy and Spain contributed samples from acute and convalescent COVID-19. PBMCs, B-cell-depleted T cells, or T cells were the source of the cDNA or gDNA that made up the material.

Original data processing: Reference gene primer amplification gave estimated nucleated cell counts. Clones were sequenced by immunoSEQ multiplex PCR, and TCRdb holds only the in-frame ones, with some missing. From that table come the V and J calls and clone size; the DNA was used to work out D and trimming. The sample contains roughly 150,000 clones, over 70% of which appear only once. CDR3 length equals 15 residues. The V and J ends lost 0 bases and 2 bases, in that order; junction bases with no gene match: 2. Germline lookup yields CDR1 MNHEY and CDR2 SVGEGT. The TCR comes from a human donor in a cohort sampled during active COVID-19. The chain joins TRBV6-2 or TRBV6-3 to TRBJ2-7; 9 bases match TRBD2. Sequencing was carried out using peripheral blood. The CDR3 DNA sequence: TGTGCCAGCAGTTACTCACGCGGGGGGGCCTACGAGCAGTACTTC. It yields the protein CASSYSRGGAYEQYF.